The 12 T cell receptor beta chains presented below share a single source sample, sequenced in a study of cytomegalovirus exposure and HLA in healthy donors. The PCR made use of 60 Vbeta and 13 Jbeta primers. Repertoires were generated with immunoSEQ multiplex PCR, while TCRdb's copy carries only in-frame clones and drops some. Its listing shows 65,000 to 95,000 clones. Sequencing was done on a sample of PBMCs. The receptors derive from a man aged 25 to 45 in good health and CMV-seronegative.

V is TRBV6-5 and J is TRBJ1-2, with D possibly matching TRBD1 (5 bases). Germline-derived CDR1 and CDR2 are MNHEY and SVGAGI. V dropped 5 bases and J dropped 4 bases, with 8 bases sitting between them. This CDR3 contains 12 residues. CDR3 DNA sequence: TGTGCCAGCAGTGCGACAGCCTATGGCTACACCTTC. It specifies CASSATAYGYTF.

The chain combines TRBV11-3 with TRBJ2-1; tentatively, D is TRBD1 (8 bases). The CDR3 is 13 residues long. Trimming took off 3 bases at V and 9 bases at J, with 12 bases between the two ends. CDR1 and CDR2 (germline): SGHNT, YENEEA. Here the CDR3 DNA reads TGTGCCAGCAGCTTCACAGGGGGGGTTGAGCAGTTCTTC. Amino acid sequence: CASSFTGGVEQFF.

The chain recombines TRBV11-2 with TRBJ2-7, with D perhaps matching TRBD2 (5 bases). CDR1 is SGHAT and CDR2 is FQNNGV in the germline V gene. CDR3 length: 13 amino acids. Trimming stripped 1 base from V and 7 bases from J, with 11 bases between. CDR3 sequence (DNA): TGTGCCAGCAGCTTAGTTCTCCGGACTGAGCAGTACTTC. It specifies CASSLVLRTEQYF.

The gene calls are TRBV4-2 and TRBJ1-3; TRBD1 matches at 9 bases. The CDR3 is 16 residues long. Trimming cost V 3 bases and J 2 bases; bases outside gene matches: 5. The V gene's germline CDR1 is LGHNA and CDR2 YNFKEQ. The DNA of the CDR3 is TGTGCCAGCAGCCACCAACAGGGGGCTGCTGGAAACACCATATATTTT. It yields the protein CASSHQQGAAGNTIYF.

The CDR3 loop reads CASSLTAGPYEQYF. CDR3 DNA: TGTGCCAGCAGCTTAACAGCGGGACCCTACGAGCAGTACTTC. The chain joins TRBV7-3 to TRBJ2-7; 7 bases are shared with TRBD2. CDR3 length equals 14 residues. Germline lookup yields CDR1 SGHTA and CDR2 FQGTGA. With V trimmed by 0 bases and J by 2 bases, 1 base remained unmatched.

The V call is TRBV6-1, the J call TRBJ2-7; TRBD1 matches 12 bases. Per the germline V gene, CDR1 is MNHNS and CDR2 is SASEGT. CDR3 length equals 15 residues. V was clipped by 5 bases and J by 5 bases; unmatched bases: 7. CDR3 nucleotide sequence: TGTGCCAGCAGTAAATGGGACAGGGGGCAGGACGAGCAGTACTTC. As protein: CASSKWDRGQDEQYF.

The CDR3 bases are TGTGCCAGCAGCTTAGGTGGAGTGAACACTGAAGCTTTCTTT. Translation: CASSLGGVNTEAFF. The chain combines TRBV7-9 with TRBJ1-1; D gene unclear. The CDR3 runs 14 residues. The V end was cut by 1 base, the J end by 0 bases, with 6 bases between. Germline V gives CDR1 SEHNR, CDR2 FQNEAQ (reference sequence).

This sequence joins TRBV19 and TRBJ2-7; tentative D call: TRBD1 (5 bases). Germline CDR1 is LNHDA and CDR2 is SQIVND (reference sequence). The CDR3 sequence is 13 residues long. V was shortened by 5 bases and J by 0 bases, with 8 bases between the two germline ends. DNA of the CDR3: TGTGCCAGTAGTGTCGGACACTCCTACGAGCAGTACTTC. Its protein product is CASSVGHSYEQYF.

The chain joins TRBV29-1 to TRBJ2-1, with 7 bases lining up with TRBD2. The CDR3 loop spans 14 amino acids. V lost 4 bases and J lost 8; bases outside the gene matches: 11. Germline V gene data show CDR1 as SQVTM and CDR2 as ANQGSEA. For the CDR3, the DNA is TGCAGCGTTGGGGGCAGTAGCGGGTACGATGAGCAGTTCTTC. It specifies CSVGGSSGYDEQFF.

The rearrangement joins TRBV2 to TRBJ2-5; 10 bases align to TRBD1. Germline V gene data show CDR1 as SNHLY and CDR2 as FYNNEI. The CDR3 length is 12 residues. Losses at the gene ends were 8 bases for V and 5 bases for J; bases not matched to a gene: 2. This CDR3 is CASDRGLETQYF. CDR3 nucleotide sequence: TGTGCCAGCGACAGGGGGCTGGAGACCCAGTACTTC.

The V call is TRBV18, the J call TRBJ1-5, with 10 bases that match TRBD1. J lost 9 bases, V lost 1 base, and 9 bases had no gene match. Per the germline V gene, CDR1 is KGHSH and CDR2 is LQKENI. CDR3 length equals 16 residues. CDR3 coding DNA: TGTGCCAGCTCACCACAGTGGACAGGGGGTGGGAGGCCCCAGCATTTT. It yields the protein CASSPQWTGGGRPQHF. Full variable domain (missing parts from reference TRBV18 and TRBJ1-5): NAGVMQNPRHLVRRRGQEARLRCSPMKGHSHVYWYRQLPEEGLKFMVYLQKENIIDESGMPKERFSAEFPKEGPSILRIQQVVRGDSAAYFCASSPQWTGGGRPQHFGDGTRLSIL.

V is TRBV20-1 and J is TRBJ2-3, with D uncertain. Germline CDR1 and CDR2: DFQATT and SNEGSKA (reference sequence). Between the trimmed V and J ends, which lost 6 bases and 14 bases, there was a span of 9 bases. This CDR3 is 8 amino acids long. The CDR3 DNA follows: TGCAGTGCAGGAACGGGGTATTTT. Its translation is CSAGTGYF.